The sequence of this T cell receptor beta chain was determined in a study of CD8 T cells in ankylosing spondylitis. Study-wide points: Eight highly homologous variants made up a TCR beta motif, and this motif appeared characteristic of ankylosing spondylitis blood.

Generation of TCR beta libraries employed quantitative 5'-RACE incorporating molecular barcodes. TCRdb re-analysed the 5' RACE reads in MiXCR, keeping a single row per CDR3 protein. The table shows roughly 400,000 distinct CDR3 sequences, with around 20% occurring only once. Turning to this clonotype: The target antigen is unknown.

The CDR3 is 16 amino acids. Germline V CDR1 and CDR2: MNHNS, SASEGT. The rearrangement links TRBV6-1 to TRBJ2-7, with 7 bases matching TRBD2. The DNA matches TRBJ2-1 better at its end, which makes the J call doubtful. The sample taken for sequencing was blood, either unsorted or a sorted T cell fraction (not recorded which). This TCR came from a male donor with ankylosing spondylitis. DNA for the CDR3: TGTGCCAGCAGTGAAGCCTTCCCGACAGCGGGATACGAGCAGTTCTTC. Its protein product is CASSEAFPTAGYEQFF.